This T cell receptor beta chain was recovered during a study of T cells after posttransplantation cyclophosphamide. The table lists this clone with many counts. Its cognate antigen is unknown. V was cut by 7 bases and J by 8 bases, with 15 bases left in between. The CDR3 sequence is 13 residues long. Germline loops: CDR1 ENHRY, CDR2 SYGVKD. Profiling relied on immunoSEQ multiplex PCR, and the TCRdb table lists in-frame clones only, not all of them. The table lists tens of thousands of clones, with no singletons. The related graft donor's blood sample was taken on the day of bone marrow donation. Findings of the study overall: Later blood repertoires were often dominated by clones from the donor CD8+ memory compartment. TRB clonality was highly associated with recipient CMV seropositivity and reactivation. TRB overlap between skin or GI tissue T cells and blood was limited.

The chain combines TRBV10-3 with TRBJ2-1; the D is unclear. What was sequenced was PBMCs. The sequence was collected from a man in his forties in good health, CMV-negative, and a related stem cell transplant donor. The CDR3 DNA reads as TGTGCCATCACTAGGAGCCAGAGTCATGAGCAGTTCTTC. Translated, it gives CAITRSQSHEQFF.